This T cell receptor (beta chain) was sequenced for a study of CD8 T cells in Susac syndrome. The CDR3 length is 15 residues. Trimming removed 0 bases from V and 2 bases from J, with 11 bases in between. Per the germline V gene, CDR1 is LGHNA and CDR2 is YSLEER. Random hexamers primed reverse transcription of about 0.5 to 1 ug RNA. Each CDR3 protein is one row after TCRdb ran MiXCR on the immunoSEQ multiplex PCR reads. The data contain around 280,000 distinct CDR3 sequences, approximately 90% of them singletons. The chain combines TRBV4-3 with TRBJ2-7; D may be TRBD1 (5 bases). Input material: CD4+ T cells from PBMCs. The source is a human donor with multiple sclerosis. The CDR3 loop reads CASSQDLNRPYEQYF. In DNA form, the CDR3 reads TGCGCCAGCAGCCAAGATCTGAACAGGCCCTACGAGCAGTACTTC.